Below, one TCR beta chain is given with its context. What it binds is unknown. Clones were sequenced by immunoSEQ multiplex PCR, and TCRdb holds only the in-frame ones, with some missing. The sample lists about 46,000 clones; 89% were seen once. Germline V gene data show CDR1 as MDHEN and CDR2 as SYDVKM. Trimming removed 4 bases from V and 8 bases from J; junction bases left unmatched: 19. This CDR3 spans 18 amino acids. The sample originates from a study of OX40 agonist ivuxolimab in advanced cancers. Study context: While on treatment, patients had intravenous ivuxolimab at 0.01 to 10 mg/kg every 2 weeks. The eligibility criteria allowed prior anti-PD-1, anti-PD-L1 or anti-CTLA-4 therapy, and about 40% had some.

Study observations and caveats: Certain nonresponders additionally had low normalized T-cell clonal expansion. The mean number of expanded clones was higher in CD8+ T cells than in CD4+.

V is TRBV28 and J is TRBJ2-1; 8 bases are shared with TRBD2. This TCR was recovered from an adult with an advanced solid tumor such as melanoma, head and neck, liver or kidney cancer. Sequences were derived from CD4+ or CD8+ T cells sorted from blood, sampled in a trial of the OX40 agonist ivuxolimab. CDR3 region: CASSSGYLGTRLGHEQFF. Written as DNA, the CDR3 is TGTGCCAGCAGTTCAGGGTATCTAGGGACTAGGCTCGGGCATGAGCAGTTCTTC.